This T cell receptor beta chain was found in a study of blood T cell repertoires in COVID-19. Overall study context: The origin of the acute and convalescent COVID-19 samples was the United States, Italy and Spain. PBMCs, B-cell-depleted T cells, or T cells provided the cDNA or gDNA that made up the material.

Generated by immunoSEQ multiplex PCR, the TCRdb table keeps only in-frame clones and is missing some. The table lists 150,000 to 180,000 clones, 70% to 85% of them singletons. The CDR3 sequence is 16 residues long. Germline V gene sequence: CDR1 SNHLY, CDR2 FYNNEI. The V end was cut by 3 bases, the J end by 0 bases, with 12 bases between. This clonotype was sampled from a woman aged 60-70 years with acute or convalescent COVID-19. What was sequenced was peripheral blood. This chain connects TRBV2 to TRBJ1-5, with a weak D call TRBD1 (5 bases). The CDR3 sequence is CASSDRQGNSNQPQHF. The CDR3 region has the DNA TGTGCCAGCAGTGATCGGCAGGGAAATAGCAATCAGCCCCAGCATTTT.